This T cell receptor (beta chain) appears in the sequencing data of a study of Graves' ophthalmopathy and Graves' hyperthyroidism. Whole-study findings and limits: The model predicted ophthalmopathy progression with 60% to 71% sensitivity and under 75% specificity.

This clonotype was counted at least ten times. Its antigen is unknown. V lost 4 bases, J lost 6 bases, and 4 bases stayed unmatched. The CDR3 extends over 13 amino acids. CDR1 is MDHEN and CDR2 is SYDVKM in the germline V gene. From RNA, the CDR3 regions of TCR beta chains were amplified and sequenced. Amplification began with first-round RT-PCR using HTBI primers, then second-round multiplex PCR was performed. Using its own MiXCR run on the multiplex PCR reads, TCRdb lists one record per CDR3 protein. The sample holds 200,000 to 250,000 distinct CDR3 sequences; 25% to 30% are singletons and the top ten take around 9.8%.

The receptor was isolated from a man between 50 and 59 years old with Graves' ophthalmopathy. The genes are TRBV28 and TRBJ2-7; 9 positions match TRBD1. Source material: peripheral blood. CDR3: CASSSGQGLEQYF. CDR3 nucleotide sequence: TGTGCCAGCAGTTCGGGACAGGGACTCGAGCAGTACTTC.